The sequence of this TCR beta chain was determined in a study of monozygotic twins with inflammatory bowel disease. Study conclusions and caveats: Support for a single strong signal or clonotype associated with IBD was absent. The sharing of clonotypes with others was lower in IBD patients than in healthy twins, especially with disease activity. Added variability in patient repertoires may stem from differing immunosuppressive treatments.

Making cDNA involved eight separate reactions per sample. Following a re-call of the 5' RACE reads, TCRdb has one entry per CDR3 protein and lacks DNA. Its table records 300,000 to 400,000 distinct CDR3 sequences. As for this clonotype: Its cognate antigen is unknown.

Germline assignment: CDR1 SEHNR and CDR2 FQNEAQ (reference sequence). This CDR3 region has 14 residues. This TCR was sampled from a human donor with ulcerative colitis or Crohn's disease, or a healthy co-twin of an affected twin (not recorded which). The J gene is TRBJ2-7, the V gene TRBV7-9; TCRdb selects TRBD1, and the lack of DNA leaves this call unchecked. The sample was blood. CDR3 sequence reads: CASSLDGGHYEQYF.